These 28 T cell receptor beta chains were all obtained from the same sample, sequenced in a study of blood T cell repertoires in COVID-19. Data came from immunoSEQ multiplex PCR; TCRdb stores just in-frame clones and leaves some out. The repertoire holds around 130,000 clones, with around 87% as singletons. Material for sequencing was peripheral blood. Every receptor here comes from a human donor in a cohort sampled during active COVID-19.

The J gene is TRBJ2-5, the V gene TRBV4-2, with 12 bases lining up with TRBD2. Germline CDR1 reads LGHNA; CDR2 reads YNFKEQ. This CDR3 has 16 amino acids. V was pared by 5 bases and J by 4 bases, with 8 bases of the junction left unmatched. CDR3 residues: CASSSRLAGVGETQYF. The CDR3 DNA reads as TGTGCCAGCAGCTCCCGACTAGCGGGGGTCGGAGAGACCCAGTACTTC.

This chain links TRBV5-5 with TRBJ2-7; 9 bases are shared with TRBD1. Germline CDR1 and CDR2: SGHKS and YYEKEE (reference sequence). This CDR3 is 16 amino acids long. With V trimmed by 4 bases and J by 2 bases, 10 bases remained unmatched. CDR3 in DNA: TGTGCCAGCAGCCCCCACCGGGGGACAGGGACCTACGAGCAGTACTTC. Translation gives CASSPHRGTGTYEQYF. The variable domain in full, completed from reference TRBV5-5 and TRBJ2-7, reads DAGVTQSPTHLIKTRGQQVTLRCSPISGHKSVSWYQQVLGQGPQFIFQYYEKEERGRGNFPDRFSARQFPNYSSELNVNALLLGDSALYLCASSPHRGTGTYEQYFGPGTRLTVT.

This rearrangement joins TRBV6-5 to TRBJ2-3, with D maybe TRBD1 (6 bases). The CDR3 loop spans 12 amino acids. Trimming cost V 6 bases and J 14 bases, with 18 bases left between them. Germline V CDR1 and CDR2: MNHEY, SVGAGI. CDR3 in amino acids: CASRAGTYSPYF. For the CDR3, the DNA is TGTGCCAGCAGGGCCGGGACATATAGTCCGTATTTT.

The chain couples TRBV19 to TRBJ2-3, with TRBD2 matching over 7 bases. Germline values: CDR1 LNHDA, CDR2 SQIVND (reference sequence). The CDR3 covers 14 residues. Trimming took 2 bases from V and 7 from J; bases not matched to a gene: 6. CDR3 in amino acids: CASSIMTSPYTQYF. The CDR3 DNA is TGTGCCAGTAGTATAATGACTAGCCCTTATACGCAGTATTTT. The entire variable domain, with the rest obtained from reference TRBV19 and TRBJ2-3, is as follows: DGGITQSPKYLFRKEGQNVTLSCEQNLNHDAMYWYRQDPGQGLRLIYYSQIVNDFQKGDIAEGYSVSREKKESFPLTVTSAQKNPTAFYLCASSIMTSPYTQYFGPGTRLTVL.

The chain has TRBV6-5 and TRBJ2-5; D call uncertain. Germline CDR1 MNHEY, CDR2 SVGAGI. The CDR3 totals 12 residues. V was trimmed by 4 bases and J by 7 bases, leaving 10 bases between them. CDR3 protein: CASSFGHGTQYF. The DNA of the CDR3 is TGTGCCAGCAGTTTTGGGCATGGGACCCAGTACTTC.

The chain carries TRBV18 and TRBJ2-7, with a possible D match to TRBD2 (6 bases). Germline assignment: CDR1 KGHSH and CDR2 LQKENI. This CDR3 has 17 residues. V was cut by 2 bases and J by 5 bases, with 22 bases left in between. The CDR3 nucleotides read TGTGCCAGCTCACCAGAAGTATTAGCGGCAAAGAGGAACGAGCAGTACTTC. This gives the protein CASSPEVLAAKRNEQYF.

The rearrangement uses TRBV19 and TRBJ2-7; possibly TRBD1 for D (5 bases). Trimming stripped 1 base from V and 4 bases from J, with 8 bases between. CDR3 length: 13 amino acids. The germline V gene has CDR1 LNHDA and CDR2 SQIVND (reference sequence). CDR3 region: CASSIVGAYEQYF. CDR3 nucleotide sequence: TGTGCCAGTAGTATAGTTGGGGCTTACGAGCAGTACTTC.

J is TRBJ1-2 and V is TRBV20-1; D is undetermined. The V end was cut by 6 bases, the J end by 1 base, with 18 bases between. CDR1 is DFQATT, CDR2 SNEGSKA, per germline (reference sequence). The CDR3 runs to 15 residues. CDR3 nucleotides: TGCAGTGCCAGTGCGAGGCTAAGCCGTAACTATGGCTACACCTTC. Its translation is CSASARLSRNYGYTF.

The CDR3 sequence: CASSLEGRGSQYF. In DNA, the CDR3 is TGTGCCAGCAGCTTAGAGGGCAGGGGTAGCCAGTACTTC. This rearrangement joins TRBV7-2 to TRBJ2-5; D is perhaps TRBD1 (6 bases). Trimming cost V 1 base and J 10 bases, with 13 bases left between them. Germline values: CDR1 SGHTA, CDR2 FQGNSA. CDR3 length equals 13 residues. Full variable domain (outside the CDR3, taken from reference TRBV7-2 and TRBJ2-5): GAGVSQSPSNKVTEKGKDVELRCDPISGHTALYWYRQSLGQGLEFLIYFQGNSAPDKSGLPSDRFSAERTGGSVSTLTIQRTQQEDSAVYLCASSLEGRGSQYFGPGTRLLVL.

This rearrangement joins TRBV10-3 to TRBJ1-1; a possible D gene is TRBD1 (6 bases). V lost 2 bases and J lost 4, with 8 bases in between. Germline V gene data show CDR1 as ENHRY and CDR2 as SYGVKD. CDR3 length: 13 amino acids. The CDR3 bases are TGTGCCATCAGTGAGAGGGGGGGCACTGAAGCTTTCTTT. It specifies CAISERGGTEAFF.

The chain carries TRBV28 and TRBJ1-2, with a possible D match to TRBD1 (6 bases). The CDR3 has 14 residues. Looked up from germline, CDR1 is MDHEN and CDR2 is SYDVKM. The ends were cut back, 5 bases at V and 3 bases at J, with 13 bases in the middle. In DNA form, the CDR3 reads TGTGCCAGCAGTGAATACAGGGACGACTATGGCTACACCTTC. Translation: CASSEYRDDYGYTF.

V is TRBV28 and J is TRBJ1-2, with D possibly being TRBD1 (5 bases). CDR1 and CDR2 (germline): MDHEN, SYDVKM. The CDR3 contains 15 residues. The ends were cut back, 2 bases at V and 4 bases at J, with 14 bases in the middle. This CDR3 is CASSLSVWGGYGYTF. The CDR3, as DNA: TGTGCCAGCAGTTTAAGTGTGTGGGGGGGCTATGGCTACACCTTC.

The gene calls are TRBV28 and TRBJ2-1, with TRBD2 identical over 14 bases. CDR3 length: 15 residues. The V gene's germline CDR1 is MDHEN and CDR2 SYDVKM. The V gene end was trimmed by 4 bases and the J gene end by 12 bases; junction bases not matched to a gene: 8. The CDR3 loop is CASSSPVGLAGGQFF. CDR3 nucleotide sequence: TGTGCCAGCAGTTCCCCCGTCGGACTAGCGGGAGGGCAGTTCTTC.

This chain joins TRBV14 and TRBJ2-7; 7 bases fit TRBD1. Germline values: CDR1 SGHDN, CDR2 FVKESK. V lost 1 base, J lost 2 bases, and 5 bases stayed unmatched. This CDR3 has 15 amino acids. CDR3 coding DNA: TGTGCCAGCAGCCAAGTGGCAGGGGGTACCTACGAGCAGTACTTC. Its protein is CASSQVAGGTYEQYF.

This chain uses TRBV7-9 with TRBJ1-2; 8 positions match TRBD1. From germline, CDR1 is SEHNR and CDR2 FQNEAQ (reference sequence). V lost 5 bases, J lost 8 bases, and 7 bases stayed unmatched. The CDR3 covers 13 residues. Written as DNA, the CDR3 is TGTGCCAGCAGCGACAGGGGAGTCCAGGGCTACACCTTC. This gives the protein CASSDRGVQGYTF. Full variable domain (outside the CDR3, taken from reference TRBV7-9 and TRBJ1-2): DTGVSQNPRHKITKRGQNVTFRCDPISEHNRLYWYRQTLGQGPEFLTYFQNEAQLEKSRLLSDRFSAERPKGSFSTLEIQRTEQGDSAMYLCASSDRGVQGYTFGSGTRLTVV.

For the CDR3, the DNA is TGTGCCAGCAGCTTAGATTTGGGACAGGGGGCGAAAACAGATACGCAGTATTTT. Protein product: CASSLDLGQGAKTDTQYF. The chain joins TRBV11-2 to TRBJ2-3, with 12 nucleotides matching TRBD1. Germline V CDR1 and CDR2: SGHAT, FQNNGV. V lost 0 bases, J lost 3 bases, and 7 bases stayed unmatched. The CDR3 consists of 18 residues. The full variable domain, in which reference TRBV11-2 and TRBJ2-3 provide the parts outside the CDR3, is EAGVAQSPRYKIIEKRQSVAFWCNPISGHATLYWYQQILGQGPKLLIQFQNNGVVDDSQLPKDRFSAERLKGVDSTLKIQPAKLEDSAVYLCASSLDLGQGAKTDTQYFGPGTRLTVL.

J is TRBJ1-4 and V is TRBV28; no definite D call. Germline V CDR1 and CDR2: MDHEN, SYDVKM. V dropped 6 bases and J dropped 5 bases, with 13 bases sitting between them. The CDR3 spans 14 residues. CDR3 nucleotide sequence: TGTGCCAGCAGCATCGGGAGCACGAATGAAAAACTGTTTTTT. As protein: CASSIGSTNEKLFF.

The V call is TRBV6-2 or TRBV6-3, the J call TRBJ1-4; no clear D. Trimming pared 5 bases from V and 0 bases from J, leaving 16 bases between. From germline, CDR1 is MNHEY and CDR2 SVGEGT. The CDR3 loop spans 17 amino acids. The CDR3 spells CASSPPARVATNEKLFF. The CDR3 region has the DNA TGTGCCAGCAGTCCACCCGCCCGGGTCGCAACTAATGAAAAACTGTTTTTT.

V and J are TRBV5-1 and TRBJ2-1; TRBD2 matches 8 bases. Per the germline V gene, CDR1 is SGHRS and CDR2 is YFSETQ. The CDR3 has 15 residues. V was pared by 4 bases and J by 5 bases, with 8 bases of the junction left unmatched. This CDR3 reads CASSEQRERHNEQFF. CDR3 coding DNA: TGCGCCAGCAGCGAACAGCGGGAGCGCCACAATGAGCAGTTCTTC.

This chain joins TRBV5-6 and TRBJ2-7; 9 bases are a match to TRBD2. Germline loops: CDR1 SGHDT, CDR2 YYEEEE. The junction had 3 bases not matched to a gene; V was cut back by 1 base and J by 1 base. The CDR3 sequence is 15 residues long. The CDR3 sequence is CASSLLTSGSYEQYF. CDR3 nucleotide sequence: TGTGCCAGCAGCTTGTTGACTAGCGGATCCTACGAGCAGTACTTC.

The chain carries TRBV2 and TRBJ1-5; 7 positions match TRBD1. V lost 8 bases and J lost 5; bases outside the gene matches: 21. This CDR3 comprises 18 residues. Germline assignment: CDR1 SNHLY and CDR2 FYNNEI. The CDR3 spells CASGNGQALGYGHQPQHF. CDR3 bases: TGTGCCAGCGGGAACGGACAGGCCCTGGGTTACGGGCATCAGCCCCAGCATTTT. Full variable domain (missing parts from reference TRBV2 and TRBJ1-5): EPEVTQTPSHQVTQMGQEVILRCVPISNHLYFYWYRQILGQKVEFLVSFYNNEISEKSEIFDDQFSVERPDGSNFTLKIRSTKLEDSAMYFCASGNGQALGYGHQPQHFGDGTRLSIL.

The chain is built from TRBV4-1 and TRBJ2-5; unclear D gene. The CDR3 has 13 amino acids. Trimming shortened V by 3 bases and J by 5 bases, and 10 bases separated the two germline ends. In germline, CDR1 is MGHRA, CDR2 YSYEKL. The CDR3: CASSQVARETQYF. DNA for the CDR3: TGCGCCAGCAGCCAGGTAGCTAGGGAGACCCAGTACTTC.

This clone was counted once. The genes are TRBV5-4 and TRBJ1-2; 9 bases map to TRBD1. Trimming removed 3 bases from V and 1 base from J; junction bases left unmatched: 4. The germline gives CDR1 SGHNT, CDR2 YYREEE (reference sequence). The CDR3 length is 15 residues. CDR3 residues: CASSWTGEDNYGYTF. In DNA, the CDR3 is TGTGCCAGCAGCTGGACAGGGGAGGATAACTATGGCTACACCTTC.

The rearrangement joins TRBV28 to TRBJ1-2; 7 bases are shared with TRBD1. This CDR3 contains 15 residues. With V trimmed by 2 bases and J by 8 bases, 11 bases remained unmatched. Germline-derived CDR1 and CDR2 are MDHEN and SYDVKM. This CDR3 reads CASSLQTGPLTGYTF. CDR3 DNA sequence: TGTGCCAGCAGTTTACAGACAGGGCCTTTGACGGGCTACACCTTC.

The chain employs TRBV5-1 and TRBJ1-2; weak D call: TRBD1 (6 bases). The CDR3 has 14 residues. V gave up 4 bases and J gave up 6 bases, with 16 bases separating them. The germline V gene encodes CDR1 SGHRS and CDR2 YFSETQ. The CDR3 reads CASSTETGVDGYTF. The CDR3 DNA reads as TGCGCCAGCAGCACTGAGACAGGCGTGGATGGCTACACCTTC.

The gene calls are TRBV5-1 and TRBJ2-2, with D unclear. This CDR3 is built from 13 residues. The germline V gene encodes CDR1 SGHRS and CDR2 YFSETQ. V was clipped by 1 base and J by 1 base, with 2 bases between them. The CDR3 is CASSLRNTGELFF. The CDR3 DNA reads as TGCGCCAGCAGCTTGCGGAACACCGGGGAGCTGTTTTTT.

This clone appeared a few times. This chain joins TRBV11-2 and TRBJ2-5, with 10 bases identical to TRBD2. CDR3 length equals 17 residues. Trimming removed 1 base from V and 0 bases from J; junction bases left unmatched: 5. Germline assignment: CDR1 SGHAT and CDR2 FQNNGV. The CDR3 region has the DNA TGTGCCAGCAGCTTAGCTTTAGCGGGGGGCTACCAAGAGACCCAGTACTTC. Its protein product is CASSLALAGGYQETQYF.

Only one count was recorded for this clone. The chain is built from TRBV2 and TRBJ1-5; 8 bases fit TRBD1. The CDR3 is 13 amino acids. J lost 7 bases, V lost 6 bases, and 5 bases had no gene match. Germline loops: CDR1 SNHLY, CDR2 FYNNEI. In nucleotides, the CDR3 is TGTGCCAGCAGCGGACAGGGTGGACAGCCCCAGCATTTT. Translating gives CASSGQGGQPQHF.